The rows below give T cell receptor beta chains drawn from one sample of a study of OX40 agonist ivuxolimab in advanced cancers. TCRdb keeps only in-frame clones here, not all; method: immunoSEQ multiplex PCR. In the table there are 65,000 to 85,000 clones, about 85% of which are singletons. Sequenced here: CD4+ or CD8+ T cells sorted from blood, sampled in a trial of the OX40 agonist ivuxolimab. The receptors were gathered from an adult with an advanced solid tumor such as melanoma, head and neck, liver or kidney cancer. CDR3s include the opening cysteine and the closing phenylalanine or tryptophan. Each record gives: CDR3 DNA, CDR3 protein, V gene, J gene, D gene, clone size. A D gene is named only where the DNA matches it firmly. A row's size may be missing; if present it is once, few, many or a size class.

TGTGCCAGCTCACCATCCACCCTAATCACTGAAGCTTTCTTT	CASSPSTLITEAFF	TRBV18	TRBJ1-1	-	-
TGTGCCAGCAGCTCGGACAGGGGGACGTACTATGGCTACACCTTC	CASSSDRGTYYGYTF	TRBV7-2	TRBJ1-2	TRBD1	-
TGTGCCAGCATTTTTCCGAGGACCTACGAGCAGTACTTC	CASIFPRTYEQYF	TRBV6-6	TRBJ2-7	-	-
TGTGCCAGCAGTGAATGGACTAGCGGGGCCTACGAGCAGTACTTC	CASSEWTSGAYEQYF	TRBV2	TRBJ2-7	TRBD2	-
TGTGCCAGCAGTCCCGGGGAGCTCGGCTATGGCTACACCTTC	CASSPGELGYGYTF	TRBV7-8	TRBJ1-2	-	few
TGTGCCAGCGGTCGCGAGGGAAAACAGGGTAGCTCTGGAAACACCATATATTTT	CASGREGKQGSSGNTIYF	TRBV11-3	TRBJ1-3	-	-
TGTGCCAGCAGCGTACAGGGGGCAGGGGAAAAACTGTTTTTT	CASSVQGAGEKLFF	TRBV7-2	TRBJ1-4	TRBD1	-
TGCGCCAGCAGCTTTCAGGCCGACTCTGGAAACACCATATATTTT	CASSFQADSGNTIYF	TRBV5-1	TRBJ1-3	-	-
TGTGCCAGTAGTCCTAAACAGGGACCAAGCTACGAGCAGTACTTC	CASSPKQGPSYEQYF	TRBV19	TRBJ2-7	-	-
TGTGCCAGCAGCTACTTAGCGGAAAGCTCCTACGAGCAGTACTTC	CASSYLAESSYEQYF	TRBV11-2	TRBJ2-7	-	-
TGTGCCAGCAGCAAGGGACTAGCGGGGGGGCCCAAGGAGCTGTTTTTT	CASSKGLAGGPKELFF	TRBV9	TRBJ2-2	TRBD2	-
TGTGCCAGCAGGCGGGGGGGACTCAAGACCGGGGAGCTGTTTTTT	CASRRGGLKTGELFF	TRBV28	TRBJ2-2	TRBD2	once
TGTGCCAGCAGTTTGGGGCAGGGGCATCAGCCCCAGCATTTT	CASSLGQGHQPQHF	TRBV28	TRBJ1-5	-	-
TGCGCCAGCAGCCAAGACGGAGGAGATACGCAGTATTTT	CASSQDGGDTQYF	TRBV4-1	TRBJ2-3	-	-
TGTGCCAGCAGCTTTAGCGGGGGCCACGGGGAGACCCAGTACTTC	CASSFSGGHGETQYF	TRBV6-5	TRBJ2-5	TRBD2	-
TGTGCCAGCAGAACAGGGGGACAGGGCGGAGAGACCCAGTACTTC	CASRTGGQGGETQYF	TRBV2	TRBJ2-5	TRBD1	few
TGTGCCAGCAGCGTAGTAGGAGGGTTGGCGGCCACAGATACGCAGTATTTT	CASSVVGGLAATDTQYF	TRBV9	TRBJ2-3	-	-
TGTGCCAGCAGCTTAATCAGGGAATCAGATACGCAGTATTTT	CASSLIRESDTQYF	TRBV7-2	TRBJ2-3	-	-
TGTGCCAGCAGCGTAGCCTCAGATTCGGAGACCCAGTACTTC	CASSVASDSETQYF	TRBV9	TRBJ2-5	-	once
TGTGCCAGCAGTGACAAGGGACTAGCGGGGACCAATGAGCAGTTCTTC	CASSDKGLAGTNEQFF	TRBV6-4	TRBJ2-1	TRBD2	-
TGTGCCAGTAGTATAGGACAACAGCCCCAGCATTTT	CASSIGQQPQHF	TRBV19	TRBJ1-5	-	-
TGTGCCTGGAAATTTGGACGGTCGAACACTGAAGCTTTCTTT	CAWKFGRSNTEAFF	TRBV30	TRBJ1-1	-	-
TGTGCCAGCAGCCCCCAAGAAATTCACACTGAAGCTTTCTTT	CASSPQEIHTEAFF	TRBV7-8	TRBJ1-1	-	few
TGTGCCAGCAGCTCGACAGGGGAGCAGCCCCAGCATTTT	CASSSTGEQPQHF	TRBV7-2	TRBJ1-5	TRBD1	-
TGTGCCAGCAGCTTATCCCCAGCCGTTTCACCCCTCCACTTT	CASSLSPAVSPLHF	TRBV7-2	TRBJ1-6	-	-
TGTGCCAGCAGCCCCCCTCTCGTTCGGGACGAGCAGTACTTC	CASSPPLVRDEQYF	TRBV7-8	TRBJ2-7	-	-
TGTGCCAGTAGTACACAGGGTAGAACTGAAGCTTTCTTT	CASSTQGRTEAFF	TRBV19	TRBJ1-1	-	-
TGTGCCAGCAGCTCCGGGACAGGCCCCCAGCATTTT	CASSSGTGPQHF	TRBV11-3	TRBJ1-5	TRBD1	-
TGTGCCAGCTCGGGGTGGACAGCGGAGACCCAGTACTTC	CASSGWTAETQYF	TRBV18	TRBJ2-5	-	-
TGTGCCAGTAGGGACTATAACACTGAAGCTTTCTTT	CASRDYNTEAFF	TRBV19	TRBJ1-1	-	few
TGTGCTAGTGGTCGACTAGTGGACACCGGGGAGCTGTTTTTT	CASGRLVDTGELFF	TRBV12-5	TRBJ2-2	-	-
TGTGCCATCAGGTTCACGGGGACAGGGGAATTCTATGGCTACACCTTC	CAIRFTGTGEFYGYTF	TRBV10-3	TRBJ1-2	TRBD1	-
TGCAGCGCGAGGGTGTCAGGGATAGATTCACCCCTCCACTTT	CSARVSGIDSPLHF	TRBV29-1	TRBJ1-6	-	once
TGTGCCAGCAGATCGGGACAGGGGGGGAACAATGAGCAGTTCTTC	CASRSGQGGNNEQFF	TRBV9	TRBJ2-1	TRBD1	-
TGTGCCAGCAGCCACCTGACGAAGGGAAGGACTGAAGCTTTCTTT	CASSHLTKGRTEAFF	TRBV14	TRBJ1-1	-	once
TGTGCCAGCAGCTTAGGACTAGGATGGGCTAACTATGGCTACACCTTC	CASSLGLGWANYGYTF	TRBV7-2	TRBJ1-2	-	once
TGTGCCAGCAGTTTCCCTCAGGGGACTAATGAAAAACTGTTTTTT	CASSFPQGTNEKLFF	TRBV28	TRBJ1-4	-	-
TGTGCCAGCAGCTTAGGGCAGTACGAGCAGTACTTC	CASSLGQYEQYF	TRBV11-3	TRBJ2-7	-	-
TGTGCCAGCAGCTCACCGGGACTAGCGGGAGGGGGGTCCTACAATGAGCAGTTCTTC	CASSSPGLAGGGSYNEQFF	TRBV11-3	TRBJ2-1	TRBD2	-
TGCGCCAGCAGCTTGGGAGGACTAGCGGGAGGGCCGAGGGACGAGCAGTACTTC	CASSLGGLAGGPRDEQYF	TRBV5-1	TRBJ2-7	TRBD2	-
TGCGCCAGCAGCCAAGTAAATTATGGCTACACCTTC	CASSQVNYGYTF	TRBV4-1	TRBJ1-2	-	-